These 21 T cell receptor beta chains share one sample of origin, sequenced in a study of cytomegalovirus exposure and HLA in healthy donors. With 60 Vbeta and 13 Jbeta primers, the PCR was carried out. Sequencing used immunoSEQ multiplex PCR; TCRdb keeps in-frame clones, though not all of them. This sample yields 100,000 to 150,000 clones, of which about 73% are seen a single time; 5.8% belongs to the top ten. The sample consisted of PBMCs. These receptors originate from a woman aged 45-65 years in good health and CMV-seropositive.

This rearrangement joins TRBV29-1 to TRBJ1-1; no definite D call. This CDR3 spans 12 amino acids. The germline V gene encodes CDR1 SQVTM and CDR2 ANQGSEA. V dropped 4 bases and J dropped 3 bases, with 9 bases sitting between them. CDR3 nucleotide sequence: TGCAGCGTTGCGTATTTAGACACTGAAGCTTTCTTT. Encoded protein: CSVAYLDTEAFF.

The J gene is TRBJ2-3, the V gene TRBV7-2; TRBD1 aligns across 7 bases. V was pared by 6 bases and J by 1 base, with 7 bases of the junction left unmatched. The germline V gene has CDR1 SGHTA and CDR2 FQGNSA. The CDR3 covers 15 residues. Written as DNA, the CDR3 is TGTGCCAGCAGACCTACAGGGGCTGGCACAGATACGCAGTATTTT. Encoded protein: CASRPTGAGTDTQYF. Based on the CDR3 plus reference TRBV7-2 and TRBJ2-3, the full variable domain is GAGVSQSPSNKVTEKGKDVELRCDPISGHTALYWYRQSLGQGLEFLIYFQGNSAPDKSGLPSDRFSAERTGGSVSTLTIQRTQQEDSAVYLCASRPTGAGTDTQYFGPGTRLTVL.

The J gene is TRBJ2-1, the V gene TRBV9, with D uncertain. V dropped 0 bases and J dropped 8 bases, with 9 bases sitting between them. This CDR3 comprises 13 residues. Per germline, CDR1 SGDLS and CDR2 YYNGEE. The CDR3 loop reads CASSVESRHEQFF. The CDR3 bases are TGTGCCAGCAGCGTAGAATCTAGGCATGAGCAGTTCTTC.

In this sample, this clone turned up a few times. The rearrangement links TRBV4-3 to TRBJ1-6; D is undetermined. The CDR3 has 14 amino acids. Per germline, CDR1 LGHNA and CDR2 YSLEER. Trimming stripped 0 bases from V and 7 bases from J, with 7 bases between. CDR3 sequence: CASSQDLPNSPLHF. CDR3 nucleotide sequence: TGCGCCAGCAGCCAAGATCTACCCAATTCACCCCTCCACTTT.

This clone has just one count. The rearrangement links TRBV2 to TRBJ2-5; 7 bases are shared with TRBD1. Trimming took 8 bases from V and 4 from J; bases not matched to a gene: 13. This CDR3 is built from 15 residues. In germline, CDR1 is SNHLY, CDR2 FYNNEI. The CDR3 sequence: CASREGAGRGETQYF. The CDR3 DNA follows: TGTGCCAGCCGCGAGGGGGCAGGCCGGGGAGAGACCCAGTACTTC.

This clone was picked up many times. The chain carries TRBV9 and TRBJ1-1; possible D gene TRBD1, 6 bases. The V end was cut by 5 bases, the J end by 4 bases, with 15 bases between. The CDR3 is 14 residues long. Germline CDR1 reads SGDLS; CDR2 reads YYNGEE. The CDR3 reads CASRAGGAATEAFF. CDR3 nucleotide sequence: TGTGCCAGCAGGGCGGGGGGCGCCGCCACTGAAGCTTTCTTT. Full variable domain (outside the CDR3, taken from reference TRBV9 and TRBJ1-1): DSGVTQTPKHLITATGQRVTLRCSPRSGDLSVYWYQQSLDQGLQFLIQYYNGEERAKGNILERFSAQQFPDLHSELNLSSLELGDSALYFCASRAGGAATEAFFGQGTRLTVV.

The J gene is TRBJ1-4, the V gene TRBV19; 8 nucleotides match TRBD1. Germline CDR1 LNHDA, CDR2 SQIVND (reference sequence). V lost 7 bases and J lost 7; bases outside the gene matches: 8. This CDR3 comprises 14 residues. The CDR3 DNA is TGTGCCAGTACCCGTGGACAGGGCGGTGAAAAACTGTTTTTT. It specifies CASTRGQGGEKLFF.

The rearrangement joins TRBV12-5 to TRBJ1-6, with 9 bases lining up with TRBD1. With 0 bases clipped from V and 10 bases from J, the junction kept 4 bases outside the gene matches. This CDR3 spans 15 amino acids. Germline lookup yields CDR1 LGHNT and CDR2 FRNRAP. CDR3 loop: CASGLVDRGKSPLHF. As DNA, the CDR3 is TGTGCTAGTGGTTTGGTGGACAGGGGAAAATCACCCCTCCACTTT.

The J gene is TRBJ1-5, the V gene TRBV2, with D unresolved. Trimming pared 4 bases from V and 1 base from J, leaving 8 bases between. Germline CDR1 and CDR2: SNHLY and FYNNEI. This CDR3 spans 14 amino acids. CDR3 nucleotide sequence: TGTGCCAGCAGTGGGCCCCAGAGCAATCAGCCCCAGCATTTT. Translation: CASSGPQSNQPQHF.

The genes are TRBV4-1 and TRBJ1-1; D is undetermined. Germline-derived CDR1 and CDR2 are MGHRA and YSYEKL. This CDR3 contains 15 residues. The V end was cut by 2 bases, the J end by 1 base, with 11 bases between. CDR3 in DNA: TGCGCCAGCAGCCAAAATGAGGTGACGAACACTGAAGCTTTCTTT. It is translated as CASSQNEVTNTEAFF.

This rearrangement joins TRBV5-1 to TRBJ1-6; 8 positions agree with TRBD1. The germline V gene has CDR1 SGHRS and CDR2 YFSETQ. The CDR3 has 13 residues. J lost 7 bases, V lost 5 bases, and 2 bases had no gene match. CDR3 DNA sequence: TGCGCCAGCAGGGACAGGGAGAATTCACCCCTCCACTTT. Residues: CASRDRENSPLHF.

The rearrangement links TRBV7-9 to TRBJ2-2; 7 bases align to TRBD2. Germline V gene data show CDR1 as SEHNR and CDR2 as FQNEAQ (reference sequence). The junction had 4 bases not matched to a gene; V was cut back by 1 base and J by 5 bases. The CDR3 has 15 residues. The DNA of the CDR3 is TGTGCCAGCAGCTTAGTGGCTAGCGGTACCGGGGAGCTGTTTTTT. This sequence encodes CASSLVASGTGELFF. The entire variable domain, with the rest obtained from reference TRBV7-9 and TRBJ2-2, is as follows: DTGVSQNPRHKITKRGQNVTFRCDPISEHNRLYWYRQTLGQGPEFLTYFQNEAQLEKSRLLSDRFSAERPKGSFSTLEIQRTEQGDSAMYLCASSLVASGTGELFFGEGSRLTVL.

The sample holds a few counts of this clone. This chain links TRBV5-1 with TRBJ1-1, with TRBD1 matching over 8 bases. The CDR3 totals 12 residues. Looked up from germline, CDR1 is SGHRS and CDR2 is YFSETQ. J gave up 10 bases and V 5 bases, and 7 bases lay outside the gene matches. The DNA of the CDR3 is TGCGCCAGCAGTGTAGGGACAGGAAGAGCTTTCTTT. Translated, it gives CASSVGTGRAFF.

About this clone itself: The junction shows a germline mismatch at one end, possibly a read error. The chain is built from TRBV5-4 and TRBJ2-5; D might be TRBD2 (5 bases). The CDR3 extends over 16 amino acids. CDR1 is SGHNT, CDR2 YYREEE, per germline (reference sequence). As DNA, the CDR3 is TGTGCCCGCAGCCGGTCCGGGGTTTTCCGCCAAGAGACCCAGTACTTC. This translates into CARSRSGVFRQETQYF.

V is TRBV7-9 and J is TRBJ2-3; TRBD2 matches 10 bases. The CDR3 covers 16 residues. V was clipped by 5 bases and J by 3 bases; unmatched bases: 8. The germline gives CDR1 SEHNR, CDR2 FQNEAQ (reference sequence). The CDR3 DNA reads as TGTGCCAGCAGCCCCCGGGCGGGACTAGCGACAGATACGCAGTATTTT. Translated: CASSPRAGLATDTQYF.

V and J are TRBV7-2 and TRBJ2-2; TRBD2 is a possible D gene (6 bases). Germline values: CDR1 SGHTA, CDR2 FQGNSA. The CDR3 has 17 amino acids. The ends were cut back, 2 bases at V and 1 base at J, with 14 bases in the middle. CDR3 sequence: CASSLPQQGGNTGELFF. The CDR3 nucleotides read TGTGCCAGCAGCTTACCCCAGCAGGGAGGGAACACCGGGGAGCTGTTTTTT. The variable domain in full, with the rest retrieved from reference TRBV7-2 and TRBJ2-2, is GAGVSQSPSNKVTEKGKDVELRCDPISGHTALYWYRQSLGQGLEFLIYFQGNSAPDKSGLPSDRFSAERTGGSVSTLTIQRTQQEDSAVYLCASSLPQQGGNTGELFFGEGSRLTVL.

V and J are TRBV29-1 and TRBJ2-5, with 7 bases that match TRBD1. The J segment lost 2 bases and the V segment lost 4 bases, leaving 7 bases of the junction unmatched. Germline V CDR1 and CDR2: SQVTM, ANQGSEA. This CDR3 contains 14 residues. CDR3 sequence reads: CSVVGTDTQETQYF. The CDR3 nucleotides are TGCAGCGTTGTGGGGACAGATACTCAAGAGACCCAGTACTTC.

The chain has TRBV2 and TRBJ2-5; the D is unclear. Germline CDR1 is SNHLY and CDR2 is FYNNEI. Deletions cut 7 bases from V and 2 bases from J, with 8 bases between. The CDR3 has 12 residues. The CDR3 sequence: CASMADQETQYF. The DNA for the CDR3 is TGTGCCAGCATGGCAGATCAAGAGACCCAGTACTTC.

The V call is TRBV18, the J call TRBJ1-1, with D perhaps TRBD1 (6 bases). V was pared by 4 bases and J by 3 bases, with 15 bases between. In germline, CDR1 is KGHSH, CDR2 LQKENI. The CDR3 runs to 15 residues. Here the CDR3 DNA reads TGTGCCAGCTCACTGTCCACAGGGATGGACACTGAAGCTTTCTTT. Its protein product is CASSLSTGMDTEAFF.

The CDR3, as DNA: TGTGCCAGCAGTCCAACTCCGGTGGTAGGGGGAACTGAAGCTTTCTTT. Protein product: CASSPTPVVGGTEAFF. The chain carries TRBV7-2 and TRBJ1-1, with D perhaps TRBD1 (6 bases). V shed 6 bases and J shed 5 bases, with 22 bases lying between them. CDR1 SGHTA and CDR2 FQGNSA come from the germline V gene. The CDR3 contains 16 residues. The variable domain in full, with the rest retrieved from reference TRBV7-2 and TRBJ1-1, is GAGVSQSPSNKVTEKGKDVELRCDPISGHTALYWYRQSLGQGLEFLIYFQGNSAPDKSGLPSDRFSAERTGGSVSTLTIQRTQQEDSAVYLCASSPTPVVGGTEAFFGQGTRLTVV.

The J gene is TRBJ2-2, the V gene TRBV13; weak D call: TRBD1 (6 bases). Deletions cut 3 bases from V and 5 bases from J, with 7 bases between. The CDR3 totals 13 residues. In germline, CDR1 is PRHDT, CDR2 FYEKMQ (reference sequence). The CDR3 region is CASSFTGTGELFF. CDR3 nucleotides: TGTGCCAGCAGCTTTACAGGGACCGGGGAGCTGTTTTTT.